The subject of this entry is one T cell receptor beta chain. Assay used: immunoSEQ multiplex PCR; TCRdb lists only in-frame clones, some missing. This sample has fewer than 65,000 clones, with approximately 87% found just once. The germline CDR1 and CDR2 sequences are GTSNPN and SVGIG (reference sequence). Trimming stripped 3 bases from V and 2 bases from J, with 3 bases between. The CDR3 extends over 11 amino acids. This sample was taken from a study of OX40 agonist ivuxolimab in advanced cancers. Sequencing was performed on CD4+ or CD8+ T cells sorted from blood, taken in a trial of the OX40 agonist ivuxolimab. V usage is TRBV30 and J usage is TRBJ2-3; D remains ambiguous. The clonotype was recovered from an adult with an advanced solid tumor such as melanoma, head and neck, liver or kidney cancer. The CDR3 is CAWRNTDTQYF. DNA of the CDR3: TGTGCCTGGAGAAACACAGATACGCAGTATTTT.